The sequence of this TCR beta chain was determined in a study of blood T cell repertoires in COVID-19. Method: immunoSEQ multiplex PCR; TCRdb's copy keeps in-frame clones and lacks some. The sample carries hundreds of thousands of clones, approximately 85% recorded once. This CDR3 has 15 amino acids. V lost 5 bases and J 1 base, leaving 14 bases between the germline ends. Germline V gene data show CDR1 as SGHTA and CDR2 as FQGNSA. This receptor was obtained from a woman aged 50 to 60 with acute COVID-19. V and J are TRBV7-2 and TRBJ1-1; perhaps TRBD1 as D (5 bases). Sequenced sample: PBMCs or T cells enriched from blood (not recorded which). In DNA, the CDR3 is TGTGCCAGCAGCCCGCGGGACGGCCCGAACACTGAAGCTTTCTTT. Amino acids: CASSPRDGPNTEAFF.